Each of the 32 T cell receptor beta chains below was sequenced from the same sample in a study of blood T cell repertoires in COVID-19. Sequencing was performed with immunoSEQ multiplex PCR; in TCRdb, only in-frame clones are kept and a portion is missing. Among over 150,000 clones listed, roughly 89% were seen once. Material for sequencing was peripheral blood. These receptors were obtained from a woman aged 60-70 years who had recovered from COVID-19.

The CDR3 DNA is TGTGCCAGCAGTTTAACCGCAGGGGGCAGCACCGGGGAGCTGTTTTTT. This gives the protein CASSLTAGGSTGELFF. The chain carries TRBV6-5 and TRBJ2-2; 8 bases align to TRBD1. J gave up 4 bases and V 4 bases, and 8 bases lay outside the gene matches. The CDR3 contains 16 residues. Germline V gene lookup returns CDR1 MNHEY and CDR2 SVGAGI.

This chain links TRBV6-5 with TRBJ1-3, with TRBD1 matching over 8 bases. Unmatched junction bases numbered 5, after V lost 5 bases and J lost 2 bases. CDR1 is MNHEY, CDR2 SVGAGI, per germline. This CDR3 spans 15 amino acids. In DNA form, the CDR3 reads TGTGCCAGCAGTCAGCAGGGGGCGGCTGGAAACACCATATATTTT. Residues: CASSQQGAAGNTIYF.

The V and J genes are TRBV7-2 and TRBJ2-3, with TRBD1 identical over 8 bases. CDR1 SGHTA and CDR2 FQGNSA come from the germline V gene. After removal of 5 bases from V and 0 bases from J, the junction contained 7 bases not matched to a gene. This CDR3 comprises 16 residues. The CDR3 loop is CASSLWDRTSTDTQYF. CDR3 DNA sequence: TGTGCCAGCAGCCTCTGGGACAGGACTAGCACAGATACGCAGTATTTT.

The chain carries TRBV5-1 and TRBJ2-3, with 9 positions matching TRBD2. The CDR3 loop spans 15 amino acids. The germline gives CDR1 SGHRS, CDR2 YFSETQ. V shed 4 bases and J 6 bases; nucleotides not matched to a gene: 9. For the CDR3, the DNA is TGCGCCAGCAGCCCATTAGCGGGGGTGGGTGATACGCAGTATTTT. Amino acids: CASSPLAGVGDTQYF.

In its sample, this clone was seen once. The chain is built from TRBV7-8 and TRBJ2-3; 11 bases line up with TRBD2. CDR3 length: 16 amino acids. The V gene's germline CDR1 is SGHVS and CDR2 FQNEAQ. Trimming took 5 bases from V and 3 from J; bases not matched to a gene: 7. Here the CDR3 reads CASSLGLAGATDTQYF. DNA of the CDR3: TGTGCCAGCAGCCTTGGACTAGCGGGTGCTACAGATACGCAGTATTTT.

This chain joins TRBV28 and TRBJ2-5; 8 bases fit TRBD2. Germline V CDR1 and CDR2: MDHEN, SYDVKM. CDR3 length equals 15 residues. J lost 3 bases, V lost 6 bases, and 9 bases had no gene match. CDR3 in DNA: TGTGCCAGCAGCCCGGTACGAGCGGGGGAAGAGACCCAGTACTTC. Translated, it gives CASSPVRAGEETQYF.

The chain couples TRBV10-3 to TRBJ1-4; 7 bases fit TRBD1. This CDR3 comprises 13 residues. With 8 bases clipped from V and 3 bases from J, the junction kept 3 bases outside the gene matches. Germline V gives CDR1 ENHRY, CDR2 SYGVKD. The chain's CDR3 is CAIQDRSNEKLFF. CDR3 nucleotide sequence: TGTGCCATCCAGGACAGGTCTAATGAAAAACTGTTTTTT.

CDR3 sequence reads: CASSLPPNRTGAGYTF. DNA for the CDR3: TGCGCCAGCAGCCTCCCGCCAAATCGGACAGGTGCTGGCTACACCTTC. The rearrangement uses TRBV4-1 and TRBJ1-2, with 7 positions matching TRBD1. V gave up 4 bases and J gave up 7 bases; unmatched junction bases: 15. The CDR3 extends over 16 amino acids. Germline V gives CDR1 MGHRA, CDR2 YSYEKL.

The rearrangement joins TRBV29-1 to TRBJ1-4, with 8 nucleotides matching TRBD1. CDR3 length equals 12 residues. Germline V CDR1 and CDR2: SQVTM, ANQGSEA. Trimming at V came to 4 bases and at J to 10 bases, leaving 5 bases not matched to a gene. CDR3 sequence (DNA): TGCAGCGTTGCAGGGGGCGATGGAAAACTGTTTTTT. This encodes CSVAGGDGKLFF.

CDR3 sequence: CASSSGYRDGTGELFF. CDR3 bases: TGTGCCAGCAGCTCCGGGTACAGGGACGGCACCGGGGAGCTGTTTTTT. V and J are TRBV11-2 and TRBJ2-2, with D perhaps TRBD1 (6 bases). V was pared by 4 bases and J by 4 bases, with 16 bases between. Germline V gene data show CDR1 as SGHAT and CDR2 as FQNNGV. This CDR3 spans 16 amino acids.

The gene calls are TRBV4-2 and TRBJ2-1; D is possibly TRBD1 (6 bases). Trimming shortened V by 1 base and J by 3 bases, and 10 bases separated the two germline ends. CDR3 size: 15 residues. The germline V gene has CDR1 LGHNA and CDR2 YNFKEQ. CDR3 nucleotides: TGTGCCAGCAGCCAAGGCTCGGGACACTACAATGAGCAGTTCTTC. It specifies CASSQGSGHYNEQFF.

The chain is built from TRBV5-4 and TRBJ2-7; D possibly corresponds to TRBD2 (5 bases). Per the germline V gene, CDR1 is SGHNT and CDR2 is YYREEE (reference sequence). V lost 2 bases and J 6 bases, leaving 9 bases between the germline ends. The CDR3 is made up of 12 amino acids. CDR3 in DNA: TGTGCCAGCAGCTTTGCGGGTAGCGAGCAGTACTTC. Translating gives CASSFAGSEQYF.

The genes are TRBV5-4 and TRBJ2-1; 7 bases align to TRBD2. Per the germline V gene, CDR1 is SGHNT and CDR2 is YYREEE (reference sequence). This CDR3 has 17 amino acids. The trim removed 4 bases at V and 6 bases at J, leaving 16 bases unmatched. The DNA for the CDR3 is TGTGCCAGCAGCCCCACGGGGGGACTACCGAGCCCCAATGAGCAGTTCTTC. This translates into CASSPTGGLPSPNEQFF.

This chain links TRBV6-2 or TRBV6-3 with TRBJ2-7; 11 nucleotides agree with TRBD1. Per the germline V gene, CDR1 is MNHEY and CDR2 is SVGEGT. Losses at the gene ends were 0 bases for V and 3 bases for J; bases not matched to a gene: 1. The CDR3 loop spans 15 amino acids. This CDR3 reads CASSYSGTGGYEQYF. CDR3 nucleotide sequence: TGTGCCAGCAGTTACTCCGGGACAGGGGGCTACGAGCAGTACTTC.

The rearrangement uses TRBV6-5 and TRBJ1-6; D is unclear. Per the germline V gene, CDR1 is MNHEY and CDR2 is SVGAGI. This CDR3 contains 14 residues. Between the trimmed V and J ends, which lost 0 bases and 10 bases, there was a span of 10 bases. In DNA, the CDR3 is TGTGCCAGCAGTTACTCGACTGCAGACTCACCCCTCCACTTT. It encodes CASSYSTADSPLHF.

The chain uses TRBV11-2 and TRBJ2-3; D unresolved. With 3 bases removed from V and 9 bases from J, the gap between germline ends came to 7 bases. Germline CDR1 and CDR2: SGHAT and FQNNGV. The CDR3 has 11 residues. The CDR3 coding sequence is TGTGCCAGCAGCTTGCGGCTGACGCAGTATTTT. Its protein is CASSLRLTQYF.

V gene TRBV10-2 combines with J gene TRBJ1-2; 7 bases match TRBD1. The germline gives CDR1 WSHSY, CDR2 SAAADI. J lost 6 bases, V lost 2 bases, and 6 bases had no gene match. This CDR3 contains 14 residues. The CDR3 spells CASSERGQGDGYTF. The CDR3 DNA sequence: TGCGCCAGCAGTGAGAGGGGGCAGGGGGATGGCTACACCTTC.

V usage is TRBV19 and J usage is TRBJ1-5; tentatively, D is TRBD1 (6 bases). Germline V gene lookup returns CDR1 LNHDA and CDR2 SQIVND (reference sequence). The V end lost 4 bases, the J end lost 7 bases, and 11 bases lay between the germline ends. This CDR3 is built from 13 residues. This CDR3 is CASSTGTYQPQHF. CDR3 DNA sequence: TGTGCCAGTAGTACAGGGACATACCAGCCCCAGCATTTT.

J is TRBJ2-1 and V is TRBV10-3; D possibly corresponds to TRBD2 (6 bases). Germline CDR1 ENHRY, CDR2 SYGVKD. The V and J ends lost 7 bases and 0 bases respectively, with 10 bases between them. This CDR3 has 14 amino acids. The chain's CDR3 is CAINPGLSYNEQFF. DNA for the CDR3: TGTGCCATCAACCCGGGACTCTCCTACAATGAGCAGTTCTTC.

V is TRBV3-1 (or the pseudogene TRBV3-2) and J is TRBJ2-2, with 12 bases lining up with TRBD2. Germline assignment: CDR1 LGHDT and CDR2 YNNKEL (reference sequence). The CDR3 length is 18 residues. With 4 bases clipped from V and 5 bases from J, the junction kept 11 bases outside the gene matches. CDR3 nucleotide sequence: TGTGCCAGCAGCCCTGTGCACCTAGCGGGGGGGCTAACCGGGGAGCTGTTTTTT. Translation: CASSPVHLAGGLTGELFF.

This clone was recorded only once. The chain combines TRBV19 with TRBJ1-2, with D possibly matching TRBD1 (6 bases). The V gene's germline CDR1 is LNHDA and CDR2 SQIVND (reference sequence). V was cut by 3 bases and J by 4 bases, with 18 bases left in between. The CDR3 has 16 residues. DNA of the CDR3: TGTGCCAGTAGTATGTCAGGGGCCGCGGGCCCCTATGGCTACACCTTC. Its translation: CASSMSGAAGPYGYTF.

The chain employs TRBV5-1 and TRBJ1-5; D unclear. The V end lost 0 bases, the J end lost 0 bases, and 7 bases lay between the germline ends. The CDR3 has 15 amino acids. The V gene's germline CDR1 is SGHRS and CDR2 YFSETQ. CDR3 residues: CASSLGGISNQPQHF. CDR3 DNA: TGCGCCAGCAGCTTGGGCGGCATTAGCAATCAGCCCCAGCATTTT.

The genes are TRBV28 and TRBJ1-2, with D maybe TRBD1 (5 bases). Germline assignment: CDR1 MDHEN and CDR2 SYDVKM. This CDR3 contains 14 residues. V shed 3 bases and J shed 6 bases, with 14 bases lying between them. The CDR3 nucleotides read TGTGCCAGCAGTTTTTTGGGCAGGGTTCATGGCTACACCTTC. It codes for CASSFLGRVHGYTF.

The chain combines TRBV10-1 with TRBJ1-6; 7 bases agree with TRBD1. After removal of 2 bases from V and 9 bases from J, the junction contained 4 bases not matched to a gene. The CDR3 totals 14 residues. CDR1 is WNHNN and CDR2 is SYGVQD in the germline V gene (reference sequence). This CDR3 reads CASSENRGGSPLHF. The DNA for the CDR3 is TGCGCCAGCAGTGAGAACAGGGGAGGTTCACCCCTCCACTTT.

The count of this clone is one. The chain combines TRBV6-5 with TRBJ2-7; no definite D call. V was cut by 6 bases and J by 0 bases, with 9 bases left in between. The CDR3 has 13 amino acids. Germline lookup yields CDR1 MNHEY and CDR2 SVGAGI. The CDR3 region has the DNA TGTGCCAGCAGAGCCGGGTCCTCCTACGAGCAGTACTTC. Translated, it gives CASRAGSSYEQYF.

The chain combines TRBV28 with TRBJ1-3; maybe TRBD1 (6 bases). CDR3 length: 16 residues. Trimming took off 8 bases at V and 4 bases at J, with 21 bases between the two ends. The germline gives CDR1 MDHEN, CDR2 SYDVKM. The CDR3 bases are TGTGCCAGCGGTCATGGCCCCGGGGACACCGGAAACACCATATATTTT. Its translation: CASGHGPGDTGNTIYF.

V gene TRBV5-1 combines with J gene TRBJ1-5; TRBD1 might be the D (5 bases). This CDR3 comprises 15 residues. CDR1 and CDR2 from the germline V gene are SGHRS and YFSETQ. The ends were cut back, 1 base at V and 0 bases at J, with 8 bases in the middle. The CDR3 DNA reads TGCGCCAGCAGCTTGTCGGGGGGTAGCAATCAGCCCCAGCATTTT. Translating gives CASSLSGGSNQPQHF.

V gene TRBV3-1 (or the pseudogene TRBV3-2) combines with J gene TRBJ2-2; 7 nucleotides agree with TRBD1. The CDR3 sequence is 17 residues long. CDR1 is LGHDT, CDR2 YNNKEL, per germline (reference sequence). The ends lost 3 bases at V and 6 bases at J; junction bases unmatched: 13. CDR3: CASSHPFWTGGPGELFF. The CDR3 DNA reads as TGTGCCAGCAGCCACCCATTCTGGACAGGAGGACCCGGGGAGCTGTTTTTT.

This clone was seen a few times. The V call is TRBV18, the J call TRBJ2-2; TRBD1 is a possible D gene (6 bases). Germline CDR1 is KGHSH and CDR2 is LQKENI. The CDR3 contains 14 residues. Trimming stripped 2 bases from V and 6 bases from J, with 10 bases between. The chain's CDR3 is CASSPNTGSGELFF. The CDR3 DNA follows: TGTGCCAGCTCACCAAACACAGGGTCCGGGGAGCTGTTTTTT.

This CDR3 is CASSVLPGYNSPLHF. The DNA of the CDR3 is TGTGCCAGCAGCGTATTGCCCGGCTATAATTCACCCCTCCACTTT. The chain has TRBV9 and TRBJ1-6, with D uncertain. The CDR3 runs to 15 residues. The germline gives CDR1 SGDLS, CDR2 YYNGEE. Trimming left V 1 base short and J 3 bases short, with 8 bases between. The full variable domain, with the rest looked up from reference TRBV9 and TRBJ1-6, is DSGVTQTPKHLITATGQRVTLRCSPRSGDLSVYWYQQSLDQGLQFLIQYYNGEERAKGNILERFSAQQFPDLHSELNLSSLELGDSALYFCASSVLPGYNSPLHFGNGTRLTVT.

The chain employs TRBV6-5 and TRBJ1-3; 7 bases map to TRBD1. Trimming cost V 7 bases and J 0 bases; bases outside gene matches: 3. The CDR3 covers 14 residues. Germline V gives CDR1 MNHEY, CDR2 SVGAGI. CDR3 region: CASTGQFSGNTIYF. DNA for the CDR3: TGTGCCAGCACGGGACAGTTCTCTGGAAACACCATATATTTT.

This chain links TRBV18 with TRBJ2-4, with 7 bases lining up with TRBD1. The CDR3 contains 16 residues. Germline lookup yields CDR1 KGHSH and CDR2 LQKENI. The V gene end was trimmed by 3 bases and the J gene end by 0 bases; junction bases not matched to a gene: 5. The CDR3 DNA reads as TGTGCCAGCTCACCTTCGACAGGGCTAGCCAAAAACATTCAGTACTTC. Its translation: CASSPSTGLAKNIQYF. The whole variable domain, remainder taken from reference TRBV18 and TRBJ2-4, is NAGVMQNPRHLVRRRGQEARLRCSPMKGHSHVYWYRQLPEEGLKFMVYLQKENIIDESGMPKERFSAEFPKEGPSILRIQQVVRGDSAAYFCASSPSTGLAKNIQYFGAGTRLSVL.